Presented here are 18 T cell receptor beta chains from one specimen sequenced in a study of OX40 agonist ivuxolimab in advanced cancers. Some clones are missing from TCRdb's copy, which holds only in-frame ones; the method was immunoSEQ multiplex PCR. The sample lists roughly 68,000 clones, about nine tenths occurring once. The specimen comprised CD4+ or CD8+ T cells sorted from blood, sampled in a trial of the OX40 agonist ivuxolimab. These receptors came from an adult with an advanced solid tumor such as melanoma, head and neck, liver or kidney cancer.

The genes are TRBV7-2 and TRBJ2-7; no reliable D call. The V gene lost 6 bases and the J gene lost 2 bases, with 5 bases spanning the gap. The CDR3 sequence is 11 residues long. In germline, CDR1 is SGHTA, CDR2 FQGNSA. The CDR3 loop reads CASRTAYEQYF. In DNA form, the CDR3 reads TGTGCCAGCAGGACGGCCTACGAGCAGTACTTC.

This clone was observed a few times. The chain couples TRBV18 to TRBJ1-5; perhaps TRBD1 as D (5 bases). CDR3 length equals 14 residues. Germline-derived CDR1 and CDR2 are KGHSH and LQKENI. The V end was cut by 2 bases, the J end by 7 bases, with 12 bases between. In nucleotides, the CDR3 is TGTGCCAGCTCACCAACGGGGACGAGCCAGCCCCAGCATTTT. Encoded protein: CASSPTGTSQPQHF.

CDR3 protein: CASRTSGGYEQFF. The CDR3 nucleotides are TGTGCCAGCAGGACTAGCGGGGGGTATGAGCAGTTCTTC. The chain uses TRBV6-5 and TRBJ2-1; 13 bases agree with TRBD2. The CDR3 totals 13 residues. Germline V lookup: CDR1 MNHEY, CDR2 SVGAGI. V was clipped by 6 bases and J by 8 bases; unmatched bases: 1.

The chain has TRBV9 and TRBJ1-2; the D is unclear. Germline loops: CDR1 SGDLS, CDR2 YYNGEE. V gave up 3 bases and J gave up 14 bases, with 23 bases separating them. The CDR3 contains 14 residues. In nucleotides, the CDR3 is TGTGCCAGCAGCGCAGTACAAGCGGCGCAGGCAAGGACCTTC. The encoded protein is CASSAVQAAQARTF.

The gene calls are TRBV15 and TRBJ2-1, with D possibly being TRBD2 (6 bases). Germline CDR1 and CDR2: LNHNV and YYDKDF (reference sequence). V lost 0 bases and J 2 bases, leaving 14 bases between the germline ends. The CDR3 is 17 residues long. DNA for the CDR3: TGTGCCACCAGCAGAGAGGAGGCGGGGCGGACCTACAATGAGCAGTTCTTC. Amino acid sequence: CATSREEAGRTYNEQFF.

The rearrangement joins TRBV29-1 to TRBJ1-2, with D perhaps matching TRBD1 (5 bases). This CDR3 spans 12 amino acids. Germline CDR1 is SQVTM and CDR2 is ANQGSEA. Between the trimmed V and J ends, which lost 4 bases and 1 base, there was a span of 7 bases. The CDR3 nucleotides read TGCAGCGTTGCAGGGAATAACTATGGCTACACCTTC. Encoded protein: CSVAGNNYGYTF.

This CDR3 reads CASSLSSSGQYF. The DNA for the CDR3 is TGTGCCAGCAGCTTGTCCTCATCCGGGCAGTACTTC. The gene calls are TRBV7-9 and TRBJ2-7; D is undetermined. CDR3 size: 12 residues. CDR1 is SEHNR and CDR2 is FQNEAQ in the germline V gene (reference sequence). V shed 3 bases and J shed 9 bases, with 12 bases lying between them.

The J gene is TRBJ1-5, the V gene TRBV7-2; no firm D call. V lost 4 bases to trimming and J lost 7 bases, with 8 bases between them. This CDR3 is 12 amino acids long. Germline CDR1 reads SGHTA; CDR2 reads FQGNSA. The CDR3 bases are TGTGCCAGCAGCTCAAACCAACAGCCCCAGCATTTT. Translated, it gives CASSSNQQPQHF.

This chain links TRBV7-2 with TRBJ1-5; 7 nucleotides align to TRBD1. CDR1 SGHTA and CDR2 FQGNSA come from the germline V gene. The trim removed 6 bases at V and 7 bases at J, leaving 9 bases unmatched. This CDR3 is 14 amino acids long. CDR3 in amino acids: CASSGTGVRQPQHF. CDR3 in DNA: TGTGCCAGCAGTGGAACAGGGGTAAGACAGCCCCAGCATTTT.

This chain connects TRBV12-5 to TRBJ2-6; D is ambiguous. CDR1 LGHNT and CDR2 FRNRAP come from the germline V gene. The germline V and J ends were trimmed by 1 base and 0 bases, with 1 base remaining between them. This CDR3 has 14 amino acids. CDR3 bases: TGTGCTAGTGGTTTGGGCTCTGGGGCCAACGTCCTGACTTTC. It yields the protein CASGLGSGANVLTF. The complete variable domain, with remaining parts taken from reference TRBV12-5 and TRBJ2-6, reads DARVTQTPRHKVTEMGQEVTMRCQPILGHNTVFWYRQTMMQGLELLAYFRNRAPLDDSGMPKDRFSAEMPDATLATLKIQPSEPRDSAVYFCASGLGSGANVLTFGAGSRLTVL.

This chain joins TRBV6-6 and TRBJ1-5; no clear D gene. CDR3 length equals 13 residues. V lost 7 bases to trimming and J lost 9 bases, with 16 bases between them. Germline CDR1 reads MNHNY; CDR2 reads SVGAGI (reference sequence). CDR3 DNA: TGTGCCAGCAAACCGGTGGCGGATGGGCCCCAGCATTTT. Translating gives CASKPVADGPQHF.

This clone was picked up one time. The chain joins TRBV6-5 to TRBJ1-6, with 8 bases identical to TRBD1. The CDR3 totals 15 residues. Germline CDR1 MNHEY, CDR2 SVGAGI. With 2 bases clipped from V and 10 bases from J, the junction kept 7 bases outside the gene matches. In DNA form, the CDR3 reads TGTGCCAGCAGTTACGGACAGGGTTTGGAATCACCCCTCCACTTT. As protein: CASSYGQGLESPLHF.

The chain links TRBV6-5 to TRBJ1-5, with 9 bases identical to TRBD1. The V segment lost 0 bases and the J segment 7 bases; nucleotides outside the gene matches: 4. The CDR3 is 15 residues long. Per germline, CDR1 MNHEY and CDR2 SVGAGI. CDR3 sequence (DNA): TGTGCCAGCAGTTACTCCGGGACAGGGTCACAGCCCCAGCATTTT. It specifies CASSYSGTGSQPQHF.

This clone was observed a single time. CDR3 DNA sequence: TGTGCCAGCAGCTTAGCGAGGGGAGGGACGCAGTTCTTC. It yields the protein CASSLARGGTQFF. The chain joins TRBV11-3 to TRBJ2-1, with 7 bases identical to TRBD2. The CDR3 has 13 residues. The J segment lost 12 bases and the V segment lost 1 base, leaving 6 bases of the junction unmatched. In germline, CDR1 is SGHNT, CDR2 YENEEA.

V gene TRBV19 combines with J gene TRBJ1-4, with 8 bases identical to TRBD1. Germline lookup yields CDR1 LNHDA and CDR2 SQIVND (reference sequence). This CDR3 is built from 14 residues. The V segment lost 3 bases and the J segment 8 bases; nucleotides outside the gene matches: 5. CDR3 sequence (DNA): TGTGCCAGTAGTATCCTACAGGGGGGAGAAAAACTGTTTTTT. This encodes CASSILQGGEKLFF.

The V and J genes are TRBV5-1 and TRBJ2-7; perhaps TRBD1 as D (5 bases). Germline V gene sequence: CDR1 SGHRS, CDR2 YFSETQ. Trimming left V 1 base short and J 0 bases short, with 14 bases between. The CDR3 extends over 16 amino acids. The CDR3, as DNA: TGCGCCAGCAGCTTGATGGCAGCCGACAGCTCCTACGAGCAGTACTTC. It yields the protein CASSLMAADSSYEQYF.

This chain uses TRBV5-6 with TRBJ1-1; 9 positions agree with TRBD1. This CDR3 has 14 amino acids. Unmatched junction bases numbered 11, after V lost 9 bases and J lost 5 bases. Germline V gives CDR1 SGHDT, CDR2 YYEEEE. CDR3 region: CATVDRGKRTEAFF. The CDR3 nucleotides are TGTGCCACCGTGGACAGGGGAAAGAGAACTGAAGCTTTCTTT.

The chain uses TRBV14 and TRBJ1-1; tentatively, D is TRBD1 (6 bases). CDR3 length equals 13 residues. Per the germline V gene, CDR1 is SGHDN and CDR2 is FVKESK. Trimming pared 1 base from V and 6 bases from J, leaving 9 bases between. The CDR3 region has the DNA TGTGCCAGCAGCCAAGGTCCAGGGGCTGAAGCTTTCTTT. Amino acids: CASSQGPGAEAFF. Complete variable domain (other parts from reference TRBV14 and TRBJ1-1): EAGVTQFPSHSVIEKGQTVTLRCDPISGHDNLYWYRRVMGKEIKFLLHFVKESKQDESGMPNNRFLAERTGGTYSTLKVQPAELEDSGVYFCASSQGPGAEAFFGQGTRLTVV.